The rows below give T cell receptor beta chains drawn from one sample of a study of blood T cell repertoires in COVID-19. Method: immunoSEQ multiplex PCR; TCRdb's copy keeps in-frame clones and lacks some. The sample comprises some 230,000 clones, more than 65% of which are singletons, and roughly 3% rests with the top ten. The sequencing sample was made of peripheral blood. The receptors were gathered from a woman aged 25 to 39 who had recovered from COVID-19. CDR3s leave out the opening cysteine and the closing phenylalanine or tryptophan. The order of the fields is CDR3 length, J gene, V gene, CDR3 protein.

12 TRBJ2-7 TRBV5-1 ASNPGGTSYEQY
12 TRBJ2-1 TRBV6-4 ASSAQIGGNEQF
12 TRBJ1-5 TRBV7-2 ASSSGGSNQPQH
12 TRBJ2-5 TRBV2 ASMPGQGKETQY
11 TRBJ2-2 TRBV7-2 ASSLEQTGELF
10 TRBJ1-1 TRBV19 ASSPGYTEAF
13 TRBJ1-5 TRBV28 ASSPPPGGNQPQH
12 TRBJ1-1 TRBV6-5 ASSYGQGASEAF
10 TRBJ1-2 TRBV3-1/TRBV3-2 ASSLINYGYT
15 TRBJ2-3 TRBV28 ASSLGLGRGSTDTQY
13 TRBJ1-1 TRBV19 ASSIGLLVVTEAF
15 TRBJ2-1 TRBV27 ASSRLWREGSYNEQF
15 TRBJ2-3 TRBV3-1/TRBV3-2 ASSQPSRDKMTDTQY
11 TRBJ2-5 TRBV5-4 ASSSQGQETQY
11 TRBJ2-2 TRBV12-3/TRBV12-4 ASSSTPPGELF
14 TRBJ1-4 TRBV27 ASHPSNRGVNEKLF
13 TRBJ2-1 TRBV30 AWSEGTSGYNEQF
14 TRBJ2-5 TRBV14 ASSQDPSGRRKTQY
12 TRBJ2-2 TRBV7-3 ASSLTRTTGELF
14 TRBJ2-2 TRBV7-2 ASSYLPDRGLGELF
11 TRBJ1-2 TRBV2 ASATGMDYGYT
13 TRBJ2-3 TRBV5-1 ASSTRPAGTDTQY
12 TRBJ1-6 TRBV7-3 ASSLGTDYSPLH
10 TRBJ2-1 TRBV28 ASSLPRNEQF
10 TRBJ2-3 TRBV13 ASSLRADTQY
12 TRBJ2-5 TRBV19 ASSIDRRGAAQY
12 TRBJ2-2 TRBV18 ASSPGTHTGELF
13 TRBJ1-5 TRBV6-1 ASSEMDGLISPQH
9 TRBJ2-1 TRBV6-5 ASSQNNEQF
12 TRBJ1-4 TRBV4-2 ASSQAGSNEKLF
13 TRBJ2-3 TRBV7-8 ASSLSGDSTDTQY
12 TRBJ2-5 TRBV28 ASSPPTGEETQY
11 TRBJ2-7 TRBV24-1 APKGATFYEQY
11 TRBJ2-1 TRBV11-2 ASSFRTSNEQF
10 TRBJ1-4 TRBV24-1 ATSRQDEKLF
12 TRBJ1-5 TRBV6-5 ASSTGDAPQPQH
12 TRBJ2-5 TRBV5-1 ASSSSAGQETQY
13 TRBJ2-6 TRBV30 AWAEGTSGANVLT
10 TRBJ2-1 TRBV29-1 SVGTGHNEQF
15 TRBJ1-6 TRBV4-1 ASSHGQGGSYNSPLH
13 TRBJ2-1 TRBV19 ASSIRSLAGNEQF
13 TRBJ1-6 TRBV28 ASSRAGRDNSPLH
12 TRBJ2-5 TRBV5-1 ASSSGLAEETQY
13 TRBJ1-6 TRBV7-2 ASSLVAGGQDSLH
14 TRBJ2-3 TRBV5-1 ASSLVASGSTDTQY
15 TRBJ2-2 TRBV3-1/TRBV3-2 ASSQVGGRAFPGELF
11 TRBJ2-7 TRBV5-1 ASSLTLPYEQY
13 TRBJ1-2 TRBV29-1 SASFGPGFDYGYT
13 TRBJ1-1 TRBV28 ASSPTSLSNTEAF
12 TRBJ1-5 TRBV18 ASSPGADLQPQH
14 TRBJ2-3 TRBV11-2 ASSPWTGERTDTQY
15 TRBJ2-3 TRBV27 ASSPLSRMTRRDTQY
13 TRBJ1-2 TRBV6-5 ASSRAQEGDYGYT